This T cell receptor beta chain was obtained from a study of blood T cell repertoires in COVID-19. Across the study: The United States, Italy and Spain provided the acute and convalescent COVID-19 samples. From T cells, B-cell-depleted T cells, or PBMCs came the material, which was cDNA or gDNA.

Repertoires were generated with immunoSEQ multiplex PCR, while TCRdb's copy carries only in-frame clones and drops some. The profile shows fewer than 70,000 clones, over 60% of them singletons. Unmatched junction bases numbered 8, after V lost 5 bases and J lost 0 bases. The CDR3 extends over 16 amino acids. CDR1 and CDR2 (germline): PRHDT, FYEKMQ (reference sequence). The gene calls are TRBV13 and TRBJ2-7; 9 bases agree with TRBD1. The sequence derives from a man aged 25-45 years with COVID-19, enrolled during active disease. Specimen: peripheral blood. CDR3 DNA: TGTGCCAGCAGCGCCAGCGACAGGGGGAGCTCCTACGAGCAGTACTTC. It yields the protein CASSASDRGSSYEQYF.